This is a list of T cell receptor beta chains from one sample in a study of T-cell reconstitution after alpha-beta-depleted transplantation in children. TCRdb reprocessed the PCR reads via MiXCR and lists one record per CDR3 protein. The table includes thousands of distinct CDR3 sequences, 16% detected once. Sequencing used PBMCs, mostly from graft donor cells, obtained 60 days after TCRalphabeta/CD19-depleted stem cell transplant. These receptors were obtained from a male patient between 5 and 17 years old who had a stem cell transplant for acute myeloid leukemia, so the T cells may come from the graft donor. CDR3s include the opening cysteine and the closing phenylalanine or tryptophan. The D gene is left open where the match is weak.

j_call,cdr3_length,v_call,d_call,cdr3_aa
TRBJ2-7,13,TRBV30,-,CAWNPQGSYEQYF
TRBJ2-4,19,TRBV5-6,TRBD2,CASSLAVSGGAWSKNIQYF
TRBJ2-5,19,TRBV5-1,-,CASSFPNPPDVSPQETQYF
TRBJ1-3,14,TRBV7-2,-,CASSLEGPGNTIYF
TRBJ1-2,13,TRBV30,-,CAWSLGANYGYTF
TRBJ1-1,17,TRBV5-4,-,CASSFGSGARRNTEAFF
TRBJ1-1,13,TRBV30,-,CAWGLGGDTEAFF
TRBJ2-5,11,TRBV28,-,CASRKKETQYF
TRBJ2-3,14,TRBV7-2,-,CASSPRSPTDTQYF
TRBJ1-2,12,TRBV9,-,CASSKDSTGYTF
TRBJ2-1,15,TRBV5-6,TRBD2,CASSLGPGLAGEQFF
TRBJ1-2,12,TRBV29-1,-,CSVARAERTYTF
TRBJ1-4,15,TRBV5-6,-,CASEAGGPGNEKLFF
TRBJ2-5,17,TRBV4-2,TRBD2,CASSPGLAGGREETQYF
TRBJ1-5,13,TRBV27,-,CASSSRREQPQHF
TRBJ2-5,17,TRBV5-6,-,CASSSVGVASRRETQYF
TRBJ2-1,14,TRBV6-1,-,CATFNRVSRNEQFF